What follows are 21 T cell receptor beta chains derived from one specimen sequenced in a study of shared clonotypes between healthy human individuals. Sequencing used immunoSEQ multiplex PCR; TCRdb keeps in-frame clones, though not all of them. The sample has over 850,000 clones, approximately 78% seen once; the top ten hold 0.6% to 0.7%. What was sequenced was memory CD4+ T cells from PBMCs. The subset is: CD45RA-negative fraction. The source of these receptors is a man aged 18 to 30 in good health. Some clones in this sample may be carry-over from other donors' samples.

The J gene is TRBJ2-2, the V gene TRBV5-1; weak D call: TRBD1 (5 bases). Per germline, CDR1 SGHRS and CDR2 YFSETQ. CDR3 length: 14 amino acids. V was pared by 5 bases and J by 4 bases, with 12 bases between. The CDR3, as DNA: TGCGCCAGCAGACCATCTCAGGGCACCGGGGAGCTGTTTTTT. Its translation: CASRPSQGTGELFF.

Concerning this clone itself: The sample holds other DNA sequences that translate to the same CDR3. The gene calls are TRBV6-5 and TRBJ2-6; D is uncertain. The CDR3 has 15 residues. The V end was cut by 0 bases, the J end by 1 base, with 4 bases between. CDR1 and CDR2 from the germline V gene are MNHEY and SVGAGI. DNA for the CDR3: TGTGCCAGCAGTTACTCTCGTTCTGGGGCCAACGTCCTGACTTTC. Protein: CASSYSRSGANVLTF.

The rearrangement joins TRBV4-1 to TRBJ2-5, with D tentatively TRBD2 (5 bases). The CDR3 sequence is 17 residues long. Trimming removed 1 base at V and 5 bases at J, with 20 bases between. CDR1 is MGHRA and CDR2 is YSYEKL in the germline V gene. The CDR3 DNA sequence: TGCGCCAGCAGCCAAGTGGATCTTGGGTTTAGGAGGGAGACCCAGTACTTC. Amino acids: CASSQVDLGFRRETQYF.

The chain combines TRBV28 with TRBJ2-7; D ambiguous. The V and J ends lost 7 bases and 5 bases respectively, with 15 bases between them. The CDR3 is 13 residues long. Germline loops: CDR1 MDHEN, CDR2 SYDVKM. CDR3 sequence (DNA): TGTGCCAGCAATACCGGGCGTAGAAACGAGCAGTACTTC. It translates to CASNTGRRNEQYF.

V usage is TRBV18 and J usage is TRBJ1-1; no clear D. The V gene's germline CDR1 is KGHSH and CDR2 LQKENI. This CDR3 spans 13 amino acids. V lost 4 bases, J lost 4 bases, and 10 bases lay in between. CDR3 coding DNA: TGTGCCAGCTCACGGACGGCCGCCACTGAAGCTTTCTTT. It codes for CASSRTAATEAFF.

For this clone: Additional DNA sequences in this sample encode the identical CDR3. The J gene is TRBJ2-2, the V gene TRBV11-3; D gene uncertain. V lost 0 bases and J 8 bases, leaving 4 bases between the germline ends. CDR1 and CDR2 (germline): SGHNT, YENEEA. This CDR3 has 12 residues. Written as DNA, the CDR3 is TGTGCCAGCAGCTTAGATGTGGGGGAGCTGTTTTTT. Amino acids: CASSLDVGELFF.

CDR3 DNA sequence: TGTGCCAGCAGTGCCCGGACAGGGATCAATCAGCCCCAGCATTTT. Protein sequence: CASSARTGINQPQHF. The genes are TRBV6-1 and TRBJ1-5, with 8 bases fitting TRBD1. CDR1 and CDR2 from the germline V gene are MNHNS and SASEGT. J was trimmed by 3 bases and V by 4 bases; bases with no gene match: 5. This CDR3 is 15 amino acids long.

On this clone itself: The likely explanation is a read error, given a far larger clone one base away. The sample contains more than one DNA sequence encoding this CDR3. The chain recombines TRBV18 with TRBJ1-5; 7 positions agree with TRBD1. Germline CDR1 and CDR2: KGHSH and LQKENI. This CDR3 has 14 residues. CDR3 sequence: CASSRNRGNQPQHF. CDR3 sequence (DNA): TGTGCCAGCTCCCGCAACAGGGGAAATCAACCCCAGCATTTT.

V usage is TRBV28 and J usage is TRBJ2-3; possibly TRBD1 for D (6 bases). The CDR3 is 17 residues long. CDR1 MDHEN and CDR2 SYDVKM come from the germline V gene. V lost 6 bases to trimming and J lost 0 bases, with 19 bases between them. The CDR3 loop reads CASSSLWGLDSTDTQYF. Written as DNA, the CDR3 is TGTGCCAGCAGCTCGCTTTGGGGGCTAGATAGCACAGATACGCAGTATTTT.

The rearrangement joins TRBV29-1 to TRBJ1-1; D might be TRBD1 (5 bases). CDR3 length equals 15 residues. Germline lookup yields CDR1 SQVTM and CDR2 ANQGSEA. V dropped 7 bases and J dropped 4 bases, with 22 bases sitting between them. In DNA, the CDR3 is TGCAGCGCCTGCCTAGACGGCAGGGCGGGCACTGAAGCTTTCTTT. This translates into CSACLDGRAGTEAFF.

The chain uses TRBV6-1 and TRBJ1-3; D is ambiguous. Germline CDR1 reads MNHNS; CDR2 reads SASEGT. The CDR3 has 16 amino acids. V lost 4 bases and J lost 0, with 13 bases in between. The CDR3 protein is CASSVLELGSGNTIYF. In DNA form, the CDR3 reads TGTGCCAGCAGTGTCCTGGAGCTCGGCTCTGGAAACACCATATATTTT.

The V and J genes are TRBV7-8 and TRBJ1-1; no clear D. Deletions cut 0 bases from V and 4 bases from J, with 3 bases between. Germline assignment: CDR1 SGHVS and CDR2 FQNEAQ. The CDR3 extends over 12 amino acids. CDR3: CASSLAATEAFF. The DNA for the CDR3 is TGTGCCAGCAGCTTAGCGGCCACTGAAGCTTTCTTT.

This clone was picked up many times. J is TRBJ2-2 and V is TRBV29-1; D is perhaps TRBD1 (5 bases). Germline CDR1 and CDR2: SQVTM and ANQGSEA. V was trimmed by 4 bases and J by 4 bases, leaving 13 bases between them. The CDR3 is made up of 14 amino acids. The CDR3 region has the DNA TGCAGCGTTGTGCAGGCCCAGGGCACCGGGGAGCTGTTTTTT. Amino acid sequence: CSVVQAQGTGELFF.

The V gene is TRBV28, the J gene TRBJ2-2; the D is unclear. CDR3 size: 14 residues. Looked up from germline, CDR1 is MDHEN and CDR2 is SYDVKM. Trimming pared 5 bases from V and 6 bases from J, leaving 13 bases between. The DNA for the CDR3 is TGTGCCAGCAGTAAATGGTTCGGGTCCGGGGAGCTGTTTTTT. Translation gives CASSKWFGSGELFF.

This clone was found a few times. The genes are TRBV30 and TRBJ2-2, with 16 bases matching TRBD2. The J segment lost 5 bases and the V segment lost 3 bases, leaving 0 bases of the junction unmatched. Germline V CDR1 and CDR2: GTSNPN, SVGIG (reference sequence). This CDR3 has 15 amino acids. The CDR3 loop reads CAWRGLAGGTGELFF. The CDR3 bases are TGTGCCTGGAGGGGACTAGCGGGAGGGACCGGGGAGCTGTTTTTT.

The J gene is TRBJ1-2, the V gene TRBV29-1, with 7 nucleotides matching TRBD1. J was trimmed by 2 bases and V by 7 bases; bases with no gene match: 4. The CDR3 covers 12 residues. The germline CDR1 and CDR2 sequences are SQVTM and ANQGSEA. Here the CDR3 reads CSGSDRNYGYTF. CDR3 bases: TGCAGCGGGTCGGACAGGAACTATGGCTACACCTTC. Together with reference TRBV29-1 and TRBJ1-2, the CDR3 gives the full variable domain: SAVISQKPSRDICQRGTSLTIQCQVDSQVTMMFWYRQQPGQSLTLIATANQGSEATYESGFVIDKFPISRPNLTFSTLTVSNMSPEDSSIYLCSGSDRNYGYTFGSGTRLTVV.

This chain uses TRBV15 with TRBJ2-1, with 10 bases matching TRBD2. This CDR3 comprises 17 residues. Trimming cost V 0 bases and J 1 base; bases outside gene matches: 3. Germline CDR1 LNHNV, CDR2 YYDKDF (reference sequence). CDR3 sequence reads: CATSRDPSGGSYNEQFF. CDR3 nucleotide sequence: TGTGCCACCAGCAGAGACCCTAGCGGGGGTTCCTACAATGAGCAGTTCTTC.

The gene calls are TRBV2 and TRBJ1-2; D perhaps matches TRBD1 (5 bases). Germline V gives CDR1 SNHLY, CDR2 FYNNEI. Trimming stripped 8 bases from V and 0 bases from J, with 16 bases between. The CDR3 is made up of 15 amino acids. The CDR3 loop is CASAVGAATNYGYTF. The CDR3 region has the DNA TGTGCCAGCGCCGTAGGGGCCGCTACTAACTATGGCTACACCTTC.

V is TRBV18 and J is TRBJ2-4; the match to TRBD1 covers 9 bases. J was trimmed by 5 bases and V by 0 bases; bases with no gene match: 2. This CDR3 is built from 15 residues. Germline V gene lookup returns CDR1 KGHSH and CDR2 LQKENI. The CDR3 region has the DNA TGTGCCAGCTCACCACCGGGACAGGGAGAAAACATTCAGTACTTC. As protein: CASSPPGQGENIQYF.

In this sample, this clone turned up once. V and J are TRBV27 and TRBJ1-1; D ambiguous. CDR3 length: 12 amino acids. V lost 8 bases to trimming and J lost 1 base, with 8 bases between them. Germline-derived CDR1 and CDR2 are MNHEY and SMNVEV (reference sequence). As DNA, the CDR3 is TGTGCCAGCGTTAGCGCGAACACTGAAGCTTTCTTT. Protein product: CASVSANTEAFF.

This chain links TRBV5-1 with TRBJ2-3; 10 nucleotides line up with TRBD1. Germline assignment: CDR1 SGHRS and CDR2 YFSETQ. Losses at the gene ends were 3 bases for V and 2 bases for J; bases not matched to a gene: 6. The CDR3 loop spans 16 amino acids. CDR3 region: CASSSGQGLFTDTQYF. The CDR3, as DNA: TGCGCCAGCAGCTCGGGACAGGGGCTATTCACAGATACGCAGTATTTT. Full variable domain (missing parts from reference TRBV5-1 and TRBJ2-3): KAGVTQTPRYLIKTRGQQVTLSCSPISGHRSVSWYQQTPGQGLQFLFEYFSETQRNKGNFPGRFSGRQFSNSRSEMNVSTLELGDSALYLCASSSGQGLFTDTQYFGPGTRLTVL.